One and the same sample provided the 26 T cell receptor beta chains below, sequenced in a study of cytomegalovirus exposure and HLA in healthy donors. Sequenced by immunoSEQ multiplex PCR; TCRdb stores in-frame clones only, minus some. The sample shows 200,000 to 250,000 clones, 75% to 95% of them seen only once. Sequenced sample: PBMCs. The receptors shown here come from a woman between 18 and 29 years old in good health and CMV-seronegative.

This sequence joins TRBV2 and TRBJ2-2, with D tentatively TRBD2 (6 bases). CDR3 size: 16 residues. Germline loops: CDR1 SNHLY, CDR2 FYNNEI. Trimming shortened V by 0 bases and J by 2 bases, and 10 bases separated the two germline ends. This CDR3 is CASSEAGGPNTGELFF. Written as DNA, the CDR3 is TGTGCCAGCAGTGAAGCGGGGGGACCTAACACCGGGGAGCTGTTTTTT.

This clone was counted a single time. This chain connects TRBV7-7 to TRBJ2-2; TRBD1 agrees at 11 bases. The CDR3 contains 16 residues. Germline V gene lookup returns CDR1 SSHAT and CDR2 FNYEAQ (reference sequence). V shed 2 bases and J 4 bases; nucleotides not matched to a gene: 3. The CDR3 loop is CASSLLGQGATGELFF. In DNA form, the CDR3 reads TGTGCCAGCAGCTTATTAGGACAGGGGGCCACCGGGGAGCTGTTTTTT.

As concerns this clone: This sample includes further DNA sequences coding for the same CDR3. The chain combines TRBV27 with TRBJ2-7; D is perhaps TRBD1 (6 bases). The CDR3 has 13 residues. V lost 4 bases to trimming and J lost 3 bases, with 10 bases between them. CDR1 is MNHEY and CDR2 is SMNVEV in the germline V gene (reference sequence). The CDR3: CASSYRVSYEQYF. The CDR3 DNA reads TGTGCCAGCAGTTACAGGGTGAGCTACGAGCAGTACTTC.

J is TRBJ1-2 and V is TRBV18; possible D gene TRBD1, 5 bases. CDR3 length: 17 amino acids. Trimming took off 0 bases at V and 2 bases at J, with 16 bases between the two ends. Germline CDR1 is KGHSH and CDR2 is LQKENI. In nucleotides, the CDR3 is TGTGCCAGCTCACCACCGACGTCCCAGGGTAGAAACTATGGCTACACCTTC. This translates into CASSPPTSQGRNYGYTF. Looking up the rest from reference TRBV18 and TRBJ1-2 gives the full variable domain: NAGVMQNPRHLVRRRGQEARLRCSPMKGHSHVYWYRQLPEEGLKFMVYLQKENIIDESGMPKERFSAEFPKEGPSILRIQQVVRGDSAAYFCASSPPTSQGRNYGYTFGSGTRLTVV.

The V and J genes are TRBV10-3 and TRBJ2-7, with a tentative D call TRBD1 (6 bases). CDR3 length equals 14 residues. The ends were cut back, 2 bases at V and 7 bases at J, with 15 bases in the middle. Germline V CDR1 and CDR2: ENHRY, SYGVKD. In DNA form, the CDR3 reads TGTGCCATCAGTGAGGCACAGGGAGCATGGGAGCAGTACTTC. Its translation: CAISEAQGAWEQYF.

The rearrangement joins TRBV5-6 to TRBJ2-1; D possibly corresponds to TRBD2 (7 bases). Trimming took 4 bases from V and 2 from J, leaving 10 bases between them. Germline CDR1 SGHDT, CDR2 YYEEEE. CDR3 length: 14 residues. CDR3 amino acids: CASSPGGPYNEQFF. Written as DNA, the CDR3 is TGTGCCAGCAGCCCGGGGGGCCCCTACAATGAGCAGTTCTTC.

V and J are TRBV25-1 and TRBJ1-1, with TRBD1 identical over 7 bases. The trim removed 5 bases at V and 1 base at J, leaving 10 bases unmatched. This CDR3 has 16 amino acids. CDR1 is MGHDK, CDR2 SYGVNS, per germline. The CDR3 here is CASSPSAGTANTEAFF. CDR3 DNA sequence: TGTGCCAGCAGTCCATCGGCCGGGACAGCGAACACTGAAGCTTTCTTT.

In DNA, the CDR3 is TGTGCCAGCAGTTACCCGTCCTCCGAAAAACTGTTTTTT. Its translation is CASSYPSSEKLFF. This chain links TRBV6-6 with TRBJ1-4, with unresolved D. The CDR3 runs 13 residues. With 2 bases removed from V and 8 bases from J, the gap between germline ends came to 9 bases. The V gene's germline CDR1 is MNHNY and CDR2 SVGAGI (reference sequence).

This clone showed up just a few times. The chain couples TRBV11-2 to TRBJ2-7; 9 positions match TRBD2. The CDR3 is 14 amino acids. V trimming: 2 bases; J trimming: 6 bases; junction bases outside the gene matches: 5. The germline V gene encodes CDR1 SGHAT and CDR2 FQNNGV. The CDR3 spells CASSLPSGVGEQYF. The DNA of the CDR3 is TGTGCCAGCAGCTTACCTAGCGGGGTTGGCGAGCAGTACTTC.

This chain links TRBV30 with TRBJ2-3; possible D gene TRBD2, 5 bases. V was shortened by 5 bases and J by 0 bases, with 18 bases between the two germline ends. Germline CDR1 reads GTSNPN; CDR2 reads SVGIG (reference sequence). CDR3 length: 16 amino acids. CDR3 DNA sequence: TGTGCCTGGGTTAACCTGGGTGGCGGGAGCACAGATACGCAGTATTTT. Its protein product is CAWVNLGGGSTDTQYF.

This chain links TRBV2 with TRBJ2-7, with D tentatively TRBD1 (6 bases). This CDR3 spans 13 amino acids. The germline CDR1 and CDR2 sequences are SNHLY and FYNNEI. Trimming removed 10 bases at V and 3 bases at J, with 16 bases between. The CDR3 DNA reads TGTGCCATTCGAAGGACAGCGAACTACGAGCAGTACTTC. Protein sequence: CAIRRTANYEQYF.

The V gene is TRBV19, the J gene TRBJ2-1, with unresolved D. V was shortened by 1 base and J by 9 bases, with 7 bases between the two germline ends. Looked up from germline, CDR1 is LNHDA and CDR2 is SQIVND (reference sequence). The CDR3 has 12 residues. Here the CDR3 DNA reads TGTGCCAGTAGTATAGGTGTAGTTGAGCAGTTCTTC. Protein: CASSIGVVEQFF.

The gene calls are TRBV6-1 and TRBJ2-7; 10 bases line up with TRBD1. V dropped 0 bases and J dropped 2; count of bases not matched to a gene: 4. CDR3 length: 16 amino acids. Germline assignment: CDR1 MNHNS and CDR2 SASEGT. Written as DNA, the CDR3 is TGTGCCAGCAGTGAAGCCGGGACAGGGGTGGCCTACGAGCAGTACTTC. Its translation is CASSEAGTGVAYEQYF.

V and J are TRBV7-9 and TRBJ1-6; the D is unclear. The CDR3 has 17 amino acids. The V gene's germline CDR1 is SEHNR and CDR2 FQNEAQ (reference sequence). With 1 base removed from V and 3 bases from J, the gap between germline ends came to 13 bases. For the CDR3, the DNA is TGTGCCAGCAGCTTAGATCCCCTGGCGGACTATAATTCACCCCTCCACTTT. Its translation is CASSLDPLADYNSPLHF. Filled out from reference TRBV7-9 and TRBJ1-6, the complete variable domain reads DTGVSQNPRHKITKRGQNVTFRCDPISEHNRLYWYRQTLGQGPEFLTYFQNEAQLEKSRLLSDRFSAERPKGSFSTLEIQRTEQGDSAMYLCASSLDPLADYNSPLHFGNGTRLTVT.

The V gene is TRBV19, the J gene TRBJ2-3; 9 bases align to TRBD2. CDR3 length equals 16 residues. The V gene's germline CDR1 is LNHDA and CDR2 SQIVND (reference sequence). V shed 2 bases, J shed 1 base, and the junction held 4 bases outside the gene matches. CDR3 amino acids: CASSIIPSGGTDTQYF. In DNA form, the CDR3 reads TGTGCCAGTAGTATAATCCCTAGCGGGGGCACAGATACGCAGTATTTT.

This chain uses TRBV2 with TRBJ2-3, with 10 positions matching TRBD2. J was trimmed by 2 bases and V by 3 bases; bases with no gene match: 8. The CDR3 has 17 amino acids. Germline assignment: CDR1 SNHLY and CDR2 FYNNEI. The CDR3 here is CASSDAALAGVTDTQYF. The CDR3 DNA reads as TGTGCCAGCAGTGACGCGGCTCTAGCGGGGGTCACAGATACGCAGTATTTT.

V gene TRBV5-6 combines with J gene TRBJ1-2, with TRBD1 identical over 9 bases. Germline assignment: CDR1 SGHDT and CDR2 YYEEEE. Unmatched junction bases numbered 13, after V lost 6 bases and J lost 7 bases. The CDR3 runs 15 residues. CDR3 protein: CASTGNQDRGGGYTF. Written as DNA, the CDR3 is TGTGCCAGCACCGGAAATCAGGACAGGGGTGGTGGCTACACCTTC.

The chain combines TRBV6-5 with TRBJ2-7, with 10 positions matching TRBD1. Germline CDR1 is MNHEY and CDR2 is SVGAGI. The CDR3 covers 15 residues. V shed 5 bases and J 3 bases; nucleotides not matched to a gene: 7. CDR3 DNA: TGTGCCAGCAGTATACCGGGACAGGGGAACTACGAGCAGTACTTC. Translation gives CASSIPGQGNYEQYF.

The gene calls are TRBV4-1 and TRBJ2-3; 14 nucleotides line up with TRBD2. The ends lost 4 bases at V and 6 bases at J; junction bases unmatched: 12. Looked up from germline, CDR1 is MGHRA and CDR2 is YSYEKL. This CDR3 has 18 amino acids. This chain's CDR3 is CASSRLPGTSGSADTQYF. In DNA, the CDR3 is TGCGCCAGCAGCCGACTTCCCGGGACTAGCGGGAGCGCTGATACGCAGTATTTT.

The chain is built from TRBV5-1 and TRBJ1-2; D perhaps matches TRBD1 (6 bases). The V and J ends lost 4 bases and 8 bases respectively, with 21 bases between them. Germline V gives CDR1 SGHRS, CDR2 YFSETQ. This CDR3 has 15 amino acids. The CDR3 is CASSERTAAVVGYTF. CDR3 sequence (DNA): TGCGCCAGCAGCGAGAGGACAGCGGCGGTCGTAGGCTACACCTTC.

This chain connects TRBV30 to TRBJ1-4; D uncertain. Looked up from germline, CDR1 is GTSNPN and CDR2 is SVGIG (reference sequence). The CDR3 contains 14 residues. Deletions cut 3 bases from V and 4 bases from J, with 12 bases between. The CDR3 DNA follows: TGTGCCTGGAGGAGGAGCAGCAGTAATGAAAAACTGTTTTTT. This sequence encodes CAWRRSSSNEKLFF.

This rearrangement joins TRBV6-5 to TRBJ2-1; D is perhaps TRBD2 (6 bases). The CDR3 contains 15 residues. V was pared by 0 bases and J by 4 bases, with 10 bases between. Per germline, CDR1 MNHEY and CDR2 SVGAGI. This chain's CDR3 is CASSYSPGRYNEQFF. The CDR3 DNA sequence: TGTGCCAGCAGTTACTCCCCAGGGAGGTACAATGAGCAGTTCTTC.

This chain connects TRBV2 to TRBJ2-1, with D possibly being TRBD2 (6 bases). The CDR3 runs 14 residues. The germline V gene encodes CDR1 SNHLY and CDR2 FYNNEI. Deletions cut 10 bases from V and 8 bases from J, with 21 bases between. CDR3 loop: CATTIGRIDHEQFF. CDR3 DNA: TGTGCCACCACAATCGGGAGAATAGACCATGAGCAGTTCTTC.

This chain links TRBV9 with TRBJ1-1, with TRBD1 identical over 10 bases. This CDR3 is 15 amino acids long. Losses at the gene ends were 4 bases for V and 6 bases for J; bases not matched to a gene: 9. Looked up from germline, CDR1 is SGDLS and CDR2 is YYNGEE. The CDR3 nucleotides are TGTGCCAGCAGCAGACAGGGGGCGCCGGGGGCTGAAGCTTTCTTT. Its translation: CASSRQGAPGAEAFF.

The chain carries TRBV7-2 and TRBJ1-5; a possible D gene is TRBD1 (5 bases). The CDR3 spans 16 residues. CDR1 SGHTA and CDR2 FQGNSA come from the germline V gene. The ends were cut back, 2 bases at V and 3 bases at J, with 14 bases in the middle. The CDR3 sequence: CASSLWGGEPNQPQHF. CDR3 coding DNA: TGTGCCAGCAGCTTATGGGGGGGGGAGCCCAATCAGCCCCAGCATTTT.

This chain's CDR3 is CASRMDRADYEQYF. CDR3 nucleotides: TGTGCCAGCAGAATGGACAGGGCCGACTACGAGCAGTACTTC. V and J are TRBV2 and TRBJ2-7, with 8 positions matching TRBD1. Germline lookup yields CDR1 SNHLY and CDR2 FYNNEI. The CDR3 has 14 amino acids. The J segment lost 3 bases and the V segment lost 6 bases, leaving 7 bases of the junction unmatched.